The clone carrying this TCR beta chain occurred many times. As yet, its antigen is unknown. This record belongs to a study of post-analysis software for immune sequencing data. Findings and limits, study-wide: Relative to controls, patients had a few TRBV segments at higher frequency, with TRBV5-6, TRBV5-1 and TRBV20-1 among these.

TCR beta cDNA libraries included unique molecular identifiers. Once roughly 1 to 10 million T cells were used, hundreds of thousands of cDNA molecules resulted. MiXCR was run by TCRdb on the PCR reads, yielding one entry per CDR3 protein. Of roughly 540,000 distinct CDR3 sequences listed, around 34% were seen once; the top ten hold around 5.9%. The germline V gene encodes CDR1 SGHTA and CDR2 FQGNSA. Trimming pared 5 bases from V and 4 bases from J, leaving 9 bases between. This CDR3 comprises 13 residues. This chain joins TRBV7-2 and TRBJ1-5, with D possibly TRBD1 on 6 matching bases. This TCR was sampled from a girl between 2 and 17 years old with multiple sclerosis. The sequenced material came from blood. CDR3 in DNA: TGTGCCAGCAGCGTCAGGGGTAATCAGCCCCAGCATTTT. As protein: CASSVRGNQPQHF.